A single sample gave rise to the 23 T cell receptor beta chains below, sequenced in a study of CD8+ T cells in alopecia areata (dated by TCRdb to between 2018 and 2020). The label giving this sample's time point can be read as: more than three weeks on oral tofacitinib. The label giving this sample's treatment or condition can be read as: oral pan-JAK inhibitor, 5-10 mg twice daily. Libraries came from the immunoSEQ multiplex PCR assay. RNA was extracted from all samples and reverse transcribed into cDNA, which served as template for TCR sequencing. Drawn from immuneACCESS, this table holds only the in-frame rearrangements with V and J called that TCRdb kept. Clones are partly lost; checked studies trace under half to an unresolved V gene and leave the rest unexplained. The sample profile shows 200,000 to 250,000 clones; 64% of them were found once. The ten largest clonotypes hold 4% to 5% of the sample.

This specimen was CD4+ T cells sorted from blood, taken at week 4, from a patient treated with tofacitinib. These receptor sequences come from a human donor with alopecia areata.

The V and J genes are TRBV5-1 and TRBJ2-2, with unresolved D. Per germline, CDR1 SGHRS and CDR2 YFSETQ. V was pared by 1 base and J by 4 bases, with 5 bases between. The CDR3 consists of 13 residues. CDR3 sequence reads: CASSLNPTGELFF. CDR3 DNA sequence: TGCGCCAGCAGCTTGAATCCCACCGGGGAGCTGTTTTTT.

The V and J genes are TRBV29-1 and TRBJ2-7; a possible D gene is TRBD2 (6 bases). V lost 0 bases, J lost 7 bases, and 16 bases lay in between. Germline V gene data show CDR1 as SQVTM and CDR2 as ANQGSEA. The CDR3 is 14 amino acids. CDR3 residues: CSVEEGGEFREQYF. The CDR3 coding sequence is TGCAGCGTTGAAGAGGGCGGGGAATTCAGAGAGCAGTACTTC.

The chain employs TRBV6-5 and TRBJ2-1, with 8 bases fitting TRBD1. The CDR3 sequence is 15 residues long. Germline CDR1 MNHEY, CDR2 SVGAGI. After removal of 6 bases from V and 5 bases from J, the junction contained 9 bases not matched to a gene. The CDR3 region has the DNA TGTGCCAGCAGCCGCCAGGGGGCTCGGGACAATGAGCAGTTCTTC. This codes for CASSRQGARDNEQFF.

This rearrangement joins TRBV6-6 to TRBJ2-3; TRBD2 agrees at 7 bases. Germline CDR1 is MNHNY and CDR2 is SVGAGI (reference sequence). V shed 10 bases, J shed 6 bases, and the junction held 16 bases outside the gene matches. The CDR3 contains 15 residues. In DNA form, the CDR3 reads TGTGCCACCCATCCCCCAGGCGGGGGTATGGATACGCAGTATTTT. This sequence encodes CATHPPGGGMDTQYF.

V gene TRBV4-1 combines with J gene TRBJ2-5, with D maybe TRBD1 (6 bases). Germline lookup yields CDR1 MGHRA and CDR2 YSYEKL. The CDR3 is 14 residues long. Trimming took 1 base from V and 5 from J, leaving 11 bases between them. CDR3 coding DNA: TGCGCCAGCAGCCAAGCAGGGACATTCGAGACCCAGTACTTC. Protein sequence: CASSQAGTFETQYF.

The chain has TRBV6-6 and TRBJ2-7; 7 bases fit TRBD1. There are 16 residues in the CDR3. V was pared by 5 bases and J by 0 bases, with 10 bases of the junction left unmatched. The germline V gene encodes CDR1 MNHNY and CDR2 SVGAGI (reference sequence). The CDR3 region is CASSQPRDRFSYEQYF. CDR3 DNA sequence: TGTGCCAGCAGTCAACCCCGGGACAGATTCTCCTACGAGCAGTACTTC.

This clone has only a few counts. The chain recombines TRBV30 with TRBJ2-3; D gene uncertain. The V gene lost 2 bases and the J gene lost 8 bases, with 11 bases spanning the gap. Germline V gives CDR1 GTSNPN, CDR2 SVGIG (reference sequence). The CDR3 consists of 12 residues. For the CDR3, the DNA is TGTGCCTGGAGTAGCCGGAAGCCTACGCAGTATTTT. It encodes CAWSSRKPTQYF.

The J gene is TRBJ2-7, the V gene TRBV4-1; TRBD1 agrees at 10 bases. J lost 7 bases, V lost 1 base, and 7 bases had no gene match. Germline CDR1 is MGHRA and CDR2 is YSYEKL. The CDR3 consists of 15 residues. The CDR3 protein is CASSQGQGAIGEQYF. CDR3 in DNA: TGCGCCAGCAGCCAAGGACAGGGGGCCATCGGTGAGCAGTACTTC.

Turning to this clone: Distinct nucleotide sequences in the sample also encode this CDR3. The genes are TRBV7-9 and TRBJ2-3; D ambiguous. Germline loops: CDR1 SEHNR, CDR2 FQNEAQ (reference sequence). The V end lost 5 bases, the J end lost 0 bases, and 0 bases lay between the germline ends. CDR3 length: 11 amino acids. In DNA form, the CDR3 reads TGTGCCAGCAGCAGCACAGATACGCAGTATTTT. Residues: CASSSTDTQYF.

The chain links TRBV13 to TRBJ2-7; D not certain. The ends were cut back, 5 bases at V and 3 bases at J, with 8 bases in the middle. This CDR3 is built from 12 residues. The germline CDR1 and CDR2 sequences are PRHDT and FYEKMQ (reference sequence). The DNA of the CDR3 is TGTGCCAGCAGCATTTATCTCTACGAGCAGTACTTC. Its protein product is CASSIYLYEQYF.

This chain uses TRBV25-1 with TRBJ1-2; TRBD1 might be the D (6 bases). V lost 3 bases and J 8 bases, leaving 16 bases between the germline ends. CDR1 and CDR2 (germline): MGHDK, SYGVNS. This CDR3 spans 14 amino acids. CDR3 loop: CASSDFLGGPGYTF. DNA for the CDR3: TGTGCCAGCAGTGATTTTTTGGGGGGGCCGGGCTACACCTTC.

On this clone itself: The same CDR3 arises from other DNA sequences in this sample as well. The chain carries TRBV7-2 and TRBJ2-1; D is possibly TRBD1 (5 bases). The CDR3 runs to 15 residues. Trimming removed 1 base from V and 1 base from J, with 8 bases in between. Germline assignment: CDR1 SGHTA and CDR2 FQGNSA. CDR3 sequence: CASSLGQGSYNEQFF. Written as DNA, the CDR3 is TGTGCCAGCAGCTTAGGGCAGGGATCCTACAATGAGCAGTTCTTC.

CDR3 nucleotides: TGTGCCATCAGTGAGTCCGGAATTGATACGCAGTATTTT. Protein: CAISESGIDTQYF. The rearrangement joins TRBV10-3 to TRBJ2-3, with D unclear. Germline CDR1 is ENHRY and CDR2 is SYGVKD. V was pared by 0 bases and J by 6 bases, with 7 bases between. The CDR3 is 13 residues long.

This chain joins TRBV10-3 and TRBJ2-1; TRBD2 might be the D (5 bases). V lost 2 bases and J 4 bases, leaving 9 bases between the germline ends. The CDR3 is made up of 14 amino acids. The germline gives CDR1 ENHRY, CDR2 SYGVKD. The CDR3 nucleotides are TGTGCCATCAGTGAGGAACAGCGGTACAATGAGCAGTTCTTC. Amino acid sequence: CAISEEQRYNEQFF.

The chain combines TRBV27 with TRBJ2-2, with 7 bases lining up with TRBD2. Germline CDR1 is MNHEY and CDR2 is SMNVEV (reference sequence). V gave up 4 bases and J gave up 4 bases; unmatched junction bases: 3. This CDR3 is built from 14 residues. CDR3 DNA: TGTGCCAGCAGTTCTCGCGGGGGCACCGGGGAGCTGTTTTTT. Its protein is CASSSRGGTGELFF.

The chain uses TRBV9 and TRBJ1-4, with 7 bases aligning to TRBD1. There are 15 residues in the CDR3. Germline V CDR1 and CDR2: SGDLS, YYNGEE. V lost 4 bases and J lost 2; bases outside the gene matches: 5. This chain's CDR3 is CASSRIQGTNEKLFF. The CDR3 bases are TGTGCCAGCAGCAGAATACAGGGGACTAATGAAAAACTGTTTTTT.

V and J are TRBV9 and TRBJ1-5, with TRBD1 as a possible D gene (6 bases). CDR3 size: 14 residues. V shed 6 bases and J shed 3 bases, with 13 bases lying between them. Germline values: CDR1 SGDLS, CDR2 YYNGEE. The CDR3 bases are TGTGCCAGCAACCAGGGACATGCCAATCAGCCCCAGCATTTT. It translates to CASNQGHANQPQHF.

This clone has a single count. The chain carries TRBV30 and TRBJ2-1; 8 nucleotides match TRBD2. Germline V gives CDR1 GTSNPN, CDR2 SVGIG (reference sequence). Trimming removed 4 bases from V and 9 bases from J; junction bases left unmatched: 14. The CDR3 length is 15 residues. In DNA, the CDR3 is TGTGCCTGGACCGGACGGGGGGGCCATTCGGGTGAGCAGTTCTTC. Residues: CAWTGRGGHSGEQFF.

The chain couples TRBV5-1 to TRBJ1-6, with unresolved D. Looked up from germline, CDR1 is SGHRS and CDR2 is YFSETQ. V was clipped by 1 base and J by 5 bases, with 10 bases between them. CDR3 size: 15 residues. In DNA form, the CDR3 reads TGCGCCAGCAGCTTGACGGGCAGTAATAATTCACCCCTCCACTTT. It yields the protein CASSLTGSNNSPLHF.

In this sample, this clone turned up a few times. This rearrangement joins TRBV6-6 to TRBJ2-1; perhaps D is TRBD1 or TRBD2 (6 bases each). Trimming cost V 3 bases and J 2 bases, with 11 bases left between them. Per germline, CDR1 MNHNY and CDR2 SVGAGI (reference sequence). The CDR3 spans 15 residues. This CDR3 is CASSYPGAPYNEQFF. CDR3 in DNA: TGTGCCAGCAGTTATCCGGGGGCTCCCTACAATGAGCAGTTCTTC.

CDR3 in amino acids: CASSLPETQETQYF. CDR3 DNA sequence: TGTGCCAGCAGCCTACCGGAAACTCAAGAGACCCAGTACTTC. The chain has TRBV4-2 and TRBJ2-5, with D unresolved. CDR3 length equals 14 residues. V was shortened by 4 bases and J by 2 bases, with 11 bases between the two germline ends. The germline CDR1 and CDR2 sequences are LGHNA and YNFKEQ.

This rearrangement joins TRBV6-1 to TRBJ1-4; D unresolved. Trimming pared 0 bases from V and 0 bases from J, leaving 8 bases between. The CDR3 runs 16 residues. Germline CDR1 MNHNS, CDR2 SASEGT. CDR3 region: CASSEAMGATNEKLFF. In nucleotides, the CDR3 is TGTGCCAGCAGTGAAGCCATGGGTGCAACTAATGAAAAACTGTTTTTT.

The chain recombines TRBV4-2 with TRBJ2-1; TRBD2 might be the D (5 bases). Per germline, CDR1 LGHNA and CDR2 YNFKEQ. V was pared by 2 bases and J by 0 bases, with 14 bases between. The CDR3 has 17 residues. CDR3 sequence reads: CASSQNGRGSSYNEQFF. The CDR3 coding sequence is TGTGCCAGCAGCCAAAATGGACGGGGAAGCTCCTACAATGAGCAGTTCTTC.